Presented here are 28 T cell receptor beta chains from one specimen sequenced in a study of cytomegalovirus exposure and HLA in healthy donors. PCR used 60 Vbeta primers and 13 Jbeta primers. Here immunoSEQ multiplex PCR was the method, and the copy in TCRdb shows in-frame clones only, minus some. Seen here are around 150,000 clones, 70% to 80% observed once, and the top ten hold approximately 1%. Sequenced input: PBMCs. Receptors originate from a woman between 35 and 50 years old in good health and CMV-seronegative.

In DNA form, the CDR3 reads TGCGCCAGCACGAAGGAGATGAGCAATGAGCAGTTCTTC. Its protein product is CASTKEMSNEQFF. This chain links TRBV10-1 with TRBJ2-1; unclear D gene. Trimming stripped 7 bases from V and 6 bases from J, with 13 bases between. The CDR3 consists of 13 residues. The germline V gene has CDR1 WNHNN and CDR2 SYGVQD (reference sequence).

The CDR3 sequence is CASSLSQTYEQYF. The CDR3 DNA is TGTGCCAGCAGTTTATCACAAACGTACGAGCAGTACTTC. The chain couples TRBV28 to TRBJ2-7, with D unclear. There are 13 residues in the CDR3. The V and J ends lost 1 base and 4 bases respectively, with 8 bases between them. The germline V gene encodes CDR1 MDHEN and CDR2 SYDVKM.

The chain combines TRBV28 with TRBJ2-4; 7 bases fit TRBD1. The CDR3 contains 13 residues. CDR1 is MDHEN and CDR2 is SYDVKM in the germline V gene. The V segment lost 7 bases and the J segment 12 bases; nucleotides outside the gene matches: 12. The CDR3 DNA reads TGTGCCAGCACCGCCGGGACAGCCCTGTATCAGTACTTC. It translates to CASTAGTALYQYF.

The V gene is TRBV27, the J gene TRBJ2-7, with D possibly matching TRBD2 (7 bases). The V and J ends lost 4 bases and 3 bases respectively, with 16 bases between them. Looked up from germline, CDR1 is MNHEY and CDR2 is SMNVEV (reference sequence). This CDR3 comprises 15 residues. CDR3 loop: CASSSSGAGDYEQYF. For the CDR3, the DNA is TGTGCCAGCAGTTCATCAGGGGCGGGGGACTACGAGCAGTACTTC.

The CDR3 sequence: CASSEGYGIGMTDTQYF. In DNA form, the CDR3 reads TGTGCCAGCAGTGAAGGGTACGGTATCGGGATGACAGATACGCAGTATTTT. The chain links TRBV25-1 to TRBJ2-3, with D perhaps TRBD2 (5 bases). Germline assignment: CDR1 MGHDK and CDR2 SYGVNS. Between the trimmed V and J ends, which lost 2 bases and 3 bases, there was a span of 18 bases. This CDR3 is 17 amino acids long.

The J gene is TRBJ1-1, the V gene TRBV29-1; tentative D call: TRBD1 (6 bases). Germline CDR1 is SQVTM and CDR2 is ANQGSEA. The CDR3 loop spans 14 amino acids. V was cut by 6 bases and J by 0 bases, with 14 bases left in between. The CDR3 is CSVGVGQMNTEAFF. The CDR3 coding sequence is TGCAGCGTGGGGGTGGGACAAATGAACACTGAAGCTTTCTTT.

This clone appeared a few times. The rearrangement uses TRBV7-8 and TRBJ2-1, with TRBD2 identical over 12 bases. The CDR3 runs to 16 residues. With 0 bases clipped from V and 4 bases from J, the junction kept 1 base outside the gene matches. The germline CDR1 and CDR2 sequences are SGHVS and FQNEAQ. The CDR3 nucleotides are TGTGCCAGCAGCTTAGCGGGGACTAGCGGGTACAATGAGCAGTTCTTC. Protein product: CASSLAGTSGYNEQFF.

The chain carries TRBV11-3 and TRBJ2-3; D might be TRBD1 (6 bases). The CDR3 has 13 amino acids. V dropped 8 bases and J dropped 3 bases, with 12 bases sitting between them. Germline V lookup: CDR1 SGHNT, CDR2 YENEEA. CDR3 sequence reads: CASGPRGTDTQYF. The DNA for the CDR3 is TGTGCCAGCGGCCCAAGGGGGACAGATACGCAGTATTTT. The whole variable domain, remainder taken from reference TRBV11-3 and TRBJ2-3, is EAGVVQSPRYKIIEKKQPVAFWCNPISGHNTLYWYLQNLGQGPELLIRYENEEAVDDSQLPKDRFSAERLKGVDSTLKIQPAELGDSAVYLCASGPRGTDTQYFGPGTRLTVL.

The chain recombines TRBV5-1 with TRBJ2-7; perhaps TRBD2 as D (6 bases). The CDR3 covers 15 residues. Deletions cut 0 bases from V and 4 bases from J, with 14 bases between. The V gene's germline CDR1 is SGHRS and CDR2 YFSETQ. CDR3 loop: CASSLAAGYSYEQYF. CDR3 DNA: TGCGCCAGCAGCTTGGCTGCGGGATATTCGTACGAGCAGTACTTC.

J is TRBJ1-4 and V is TRBV2; 10 bases fit TRBD1. CDR1 and CDR2 from the germline V gene are SNHLY and FYNNEI. With 7 bases clipped from V and 8 bases from J, the junction kept 13 bases outside the gene matches. The CDR3 loop spans 16 amino acids. CDR3 protein: CASTGQGTGGGEKLFF. CDR3 DNA: TGTGCCAGCACGGGACAGGGGACTGGGGGCGGAGAAAAACTGTTTTTT.

CDR3 coding DNA: TGTGCCAGTCTTGAACTAGCGGGAGCGGGCGGTACGCAGTATTTT. Its translation: CASLELAGAGGTQYF. The rearrangement joins TRBV19 to TRBJ2-3, with 11 nucleotides matching TRBD2. The CDR3 totals 15 residues. J lost 8 bases, V lost 8 bases, and 12 bases had no gene match. In germline, CDR1 is LNHDA, CDR2 SQIVND (reference sequence).

CDR3 in DNA: TGTGCCAGCAGCTCCGACGGACTTCCCACCAATGAGCAGTTCTTC. Translated, it gives CASSSDGLPTNEQFF. The chain couples TRBV7-3 to TRBJ2-1; weak D call: TRBD2 (5 bases). Germline loops: CDR1 SGHTA, CDR2 FQGTGA. V shed 4 bases and J shed 6 bases, with 16 bases lying between them. The CDR3 runs 15 residues.

This clone appeared a single time. The V and J genes are TRBV9 and TRBJ2-5; tentatively, D is TRBD2 (6 bases). The end of the DNA fits TRBJ2-7 better, so the J call may be wrong. The CDR3 extends over 15 amino acids. Germline V lookup: CDR1 SGDLS, CDR2 YYNGEE. CDR3 residues: CASSVSGEGLYEQYF. The CDR3 region has the DNA TGTGCCAGCAGCGTCTCGGGAGAGGGGCTCTACGAGCAGTACTTC.

V and J are TRBV6-1 and TRBJ1-2; the match to TRBD1 covers 9 bases. The CDR3 runs 15 residues. Trimming cost V 5 bases and J 5 bases; bases outside gene matches: 9. Germline CDR1 and CDR2: MNHNS and SASEGT. The CDR3 DNA reads TGTGCCAGCAGTTCGAACCCGGGACAGGGATATGGCTACACCTTC. Amino acids: CASSSNPGQGYGYTF.

This sequence joins TRBV28 and TRBJ2-7, with 8 nucleotides matching TRBD1. CDR1 is MDHEN and CDR2 is SYDVKM in the germline V gene. The CDR3 is 16 residues long. Losses at the gene ends were 3 bases for V and 2 bases for J; bases not matched to a gene: 9. The CDR3 bases are TGTGCCAGCAGTTTGACGAAGGCAGGGGGCGCCTACGAGCAGTACTTC. Translating gives CASSLTKAGGAYEQYF.

The genes are TRBV5-1 and TRBJ2-1, with 7 bases fitting TRBD1. V dropped 4 bases and J dropped 2; count of bases not matched to a gene: 6. There are 15 residues in the CDR3. Germline V gene lookup returns CDR1 SGHRS and CDR2 YFSETQ. This CDR3 is CASSRGQRPYNEQFF. For the CDR3, the DNA is TGCGCCAGCAGCAGGGGACAGAGACCCTACAATGAGCAGTTCTTC.

This chain links TRBV25-1 with TRBJ1-2, with no clear D. The CDR3 has 15 amino acids. The germline CDR1 and CDR2 sequences are MGHDK and SYGVNS. Between the trimmed V and J ends, which lost 1 base and 0 bases, there was a span of 9 bases. CDR3 amino acids: CASSELGRTNYGYTF. The CDR3 DNA sequence: TGTGCCAGCAGTGAATTGGGCAGAACTAACTATGGCTACACCTTC.

The chain employs TRBV6-6 and TRBJ2-1; TRBD2 matches 8 bases. The CDR3 is 13 residues long. V was pared by 11 bases and J by 10 bases, with 13 bases of the junction left unmatched. From germline, CDR1 is MNHNY and CDR2 SVGAGI (reference sequence). The CDR3 sequence is CAAGGERLWEQFF. As DNA, the CDR3 is TGTGCCGCCGGGGGGGAGCGACTATGGGAGCAGTTCTTC.

CDR3 nucleotide sequence: TGTGCCAGCAGCTTAGCTGGCGGGACGACCTCCCAAGAGACCCAGTACTTC. Residues: CASSLAGGTTSQETQYF. The chain joins TRBV11-2 to TRBJ2-5; a possible D gene is TRBD2 (6 bases). The CDR3 consists of 17 residues. The germline CDR1 and CDR2 sequences are SGHAT and FQNNGV. Trimming cost V 1 base and J 1 base, with 16 bases left between them.

This clone was seen only a few times. The chain carries TRBV13 and TRBJ1-1, with 7 bases fitting TRBD1. The CDR3 is made up of 14 amino acids. CDR1 and CDR2 (germline): PRHDT, FYEKMQ (reference sequence). The V and J ends lost 1 base and 4 bases, in that order; junction bases with no gene match: 3. The CDR3 DNA reads TGTGCCAGCAGCTTAGTCGCAGGGGGCACTGAAGCTTTCTTT. Protein sequence: CASSLVAGGTEAFF.

This clone was picked up one time. V and J are TRBV11-2 and TRBJ2-7; TRBD1 might be the D (5 bases). Deletions cut 7 bases from V and 3 bases from J, with 19 bases between. CDR3 length: 15 residues. The V gene's germline CDR1 is SGHAT and CDR2 FQNNGV. This chain's CDR3 is CASTSDSVGNYEQYF. CDR3 DNA sequence: TGTGCCAGCACCTCCGACAGCGTTGGGAACTACGAGCAGTACTTC.

V is TRBV30 and J is TRBJ1-5; 7 positions match TRBD1. CDR1 and CDR2 from the germline V gene are GTSNPN and SVGIG (reference sequence). The CDR3 totals 15 residues. J lost 5 bases, V lost 5 bases, and 12 bases had no gene match. The CDR3 sequence: CAWGLPDRAYQPQHF. In nucleotides, the CDR3 is TGTGCCTGGGGGCTCCCCGACAGGGCCTATCAGCCCCAGCATTTT.

The V gene is TRBV11-3, the J gene TRBJ2-1, with TRBD2 as a possible D gene (6 bases). The V and J ends lost 8 bases and 9 bases respectively, with 11 bases between them. The germline V gene has CDR1 SGHNT and CDR2 YENEEA. The CDR3 covers 11 residues. The CDR3 reads CASGNGGEQFF. DNA of the CDR3: TGTGCCAGCGGGAACGGGGGTGAGCAGTTCTTC. Using reference TRBV11-3 and TRBJ2-1 for the parts outside the CDR3, the full variable domain is EAGVVQSPRYKIIEKKQPVAFWCNPISGHNTLYWYLQNLGQGPELLIRYENEEAVDDSQLPKDRFSAERLKGVDSTLKIQPAELGDSAVYLCASGNGGEQFFGPGTRLTVL.

The chain uses TRBV15 and TRBJ1-5; no definite D call. CDR1 and CDR2 from the germline V gene are LNHNV and YYDKDF (reference sequence). The CDR3 has 15 residues. Trimming stripped 0 bases from V and 3 bases from J, with 9 bases between. The CDR3: CATSRDGGSNQPQHF. Here the CDR3 DNA reads TGTGCCACCAGCAGAGACGGAGGTTCCAATCAGCCCCAGCATTTT. The full variable domain, with the rest looked up from reference TRBV15 and TRBJ1-5, is DAMVIQNPRYQVTQFGKPVTLSCSQTLNHNVMYWYQQKSSQAPKLLFHYYDKDFNNEADTPDNFQSRRPNTSFCFLDIRSPGLGDTAMYLCATSRDGGSNQPQHFGDGTRLSIL.

The chain recombines TRBV30 with TRBJ2-1; maybe TRBD2 (5 bases). Between the trimmed V and J ends, which lost 4 bases and 4 bases, there was a span of 11 bases. The CDR3 sequence is 13 residues long. Germline CDR1 and CDR2: GTSNPN and SVGIG (reference sequence). In DNA, the CDR3 is TGTGCCTGGAACCCCGGACTTTACAATGAGCAGTTCTTC. Translated: CAWNPGLYNEQFF.

The CDR3 reads CASGESTGLAQPQHF. CDR3 in DNA: TGTGCCAGCGGGGAATCGACAGGGTTGGCTCAGCCCCAGCATTTT. V and J are TRBV18 and TRBJ1-5, with TRBD1 matching over 7 bases. The CDR3 has 15 amino acids. Trimming took 8 bases from V and 6 from J; bases not matched to a gene: 13. Per the germline V gene, CDR1 is KGHSH and CDR2 is LQKENI.

The chain combines TRBV30 with TRBJ1-4; a possible D gene is TRBD1 (5 bases). Germline CDR1 and CDR2: GTSNPN and SVGIG (reference sequence). The V end lost 2 bases, the J end lost 7 bases, and 14 bases lay between the germline ends. The CDR3 loop spans 14 amino acids. The CDR3 DNA reads as TGTGCCTGGAGTTTCAGGACATTGGGTGAAAAACTGTTTTTT. The encoded protein is CAWSFRTLGEKLFF.

The chain recombines TRBV9 with TRBJ1-3; 8 bases match TRBD1. V was pared by 3 bases and J by 6 bases, with 8 bases of the junction left unmatched. Germline loops: CDR1 SGDLS, CDR2 YYNGEE. This CDR3 region has 15 residues. The CDR3 DNA is TGTGCCAGCAGCGAAACAGGACAGGGTCAAAACACCATATATTTT. This codes for CASSETGQGQNTIYF.